The clone carrying this T cell receptor beta chain was counted between two and nine times. Its antigen is currently unknown. Preparation of TCR beta libraries was done by quantitative 5'-RACE with molecular barcodes. A single record per CDR3 protein comes from TCRdb applying MiXCR to the 5' RACE reads. The table shows 220,000 or so distinct CDR3 sequences, with 10% occurring only once. The sample is drawn from a study of CD8 T cells in ankylosing spondylitis. Broader study findings: Reportedly, matched ankylosing spondylitis synovial fluid was significantly enriched for disease-linked clones. There was a TCR beta motif, made of several highly homologous variants, that appeared characteristic of ankylosing spondylitis blood. Both synovial fluid and blood in reactive arthritis had previously been reported to carry some motif variants.

The CDR3 runs to 15 residues. CDR1 and CDR2 from the germline V gene are SGHAT and FQNNGV. V shed 6 bases and J shed 0 bases, with 13 bases lying between them. Sequenced: blood, either unsorted or a sorted T cell fraction (not recorded which). The chain combines TRBV11-2 with TRBJ2-3; the D is unclear. The receptor was derived from a male donor with ankylosing spondylitis or in good health (not recorded which). The CDR3 protein is CASRSSITSTDTQYF. CDR3 sequence (DNA): TGTGCCAGCAGAAGTAGCATCACTAGCACAGATACGCAGTATTTT.